These 32 T cell receptor beta chains originate from one sample sequenced in a study. TCRdb ran MiXCR on the RT-PCR reads and lists one entry per CDR3 protein. The top ten clones hold 3.6% of a sample with about 680,000 distinct CDR3 sequences, over 12% of them seen once. The sequenced material came from memory CD4+ T cells from blood. The receptors were gathered from a female donor in good health, serving as a healthy control.

The chain carries TRBV28 and TRBJ2-3, with TRBD2 matching over 15 bases. The CDR3 loop spans 18 amino acids. The J segment lost 0 bases and the V segment lost 5 bases, leaving 6 bases of the junction unmatched. Germline V gene sequence: CDR1 MDHEN, CDR2 SYDVKM. The CDR3 here is CASSDGLAGGSSTDTQYF. The DNA of the CDR3 is TGTGCCAGCAGTGACGGACTAGCGGGAGGGTCGAGCACAGATACGCAGTATTTT.

The rearrangement links TRBV6-5 to TRBJ1-5; weak D call: TRBD1 (5 bases). Germline CDR1 is MNHEY and CDR2 is SVGAGI. V gave up 0 bases and J gave up 7 bases, with 7 bases separating them. This CDR3 is built from 13 residues. DNA for the CDR3: TGTGCCAGCAGTTACTCGTGGGACCAGCCCCAGCATTTT. Encoded protein: CASSYSWDQPQHF.

This clonotype was counted ten times or more. This chain uses TRBV20-1 with TRBJ2-4; D remains unclear. Germline CDR1 and CDR2: DFQATT and SNEGSKA (reference sequence). The CDR3 runs 13 residues. With 4 bases removed from V and 0 bases from J, the gap between germline ends came to 7 bases. This CDR3 is CSAIGLAKNIQYF. The CDR3 DNA reads TGCAGTGCTATAGGGCTAGCCAAAAACATTCAGTACTTC.

This clonotype was seen more than once but under ten times. The J gene is TRBJ2-3, the V gene TRBV24-1; D is ambiguous. Between the trimmed V and J ends, which lost 7 bases and 0 bases, there was a span of 4 bases. Looked up from germline, CDR1 is KGHDR and CDR2 is SFDVKD. The CDR3 is 12 residues long. This CDR3 reads CATSTSTDTQYF. The CDR3 DNA follows: TGTGCCACCAGCACTAGCACAGATACGCAGTATTTT.

The V and J genes are TRBV24-1 and TRBJ1-1, with D perhaps TRBD1 (5 bases). Trimming pared 2 bases from V and 12 bases from J, leaving 12 bases between. Germline-derived CDR1 and CDR2 are KGHDR and SFDVKD. The CDR3 is 12 amino acids. The CDR3 bases are TGTGCCACCAGTGATTCCTATGGGGCATCTTTCTTT. Translating gives CATSDSYGASFF.

This clonotype was seen only a few times. This chain connects TRBV20-1 to TRBJ2-2; 9 positions agree with TRBD2. This CDR3 is 18 amino acids long. After removal of 0 bases from V and 0 bases from J, the junction contained 8 bases not matched to a gene. The germline V gene has CDR1 DFQATT and CDR2 SNEGSKA (reference sequence). The CDR3 DNA sequence: TGCAGTGCTAGAGATAAGCGGGAGGTGTCGGCGAACACCGGGGAGCTGTTTTTT. It codes for CSARDKREVSANTGELFF.

This clonotype was found many times. The CDR3 loop is CASRRQGIDNEQFF. As DNA, the CDR3 is TGTGCCAGCAGGAGACAGGGGATCGACAATGAGCAGTTCTTC. The chain combines TRBV12-3 or TRBV12-4 with TRBJ2-1, with 8 nucleotides matching TRBD1. The CDR3 length is 14 residues. V was clipped by 6 bases and J by 5 bases; unmatched bases: 6.

This sequence joins TRBV12-3 or TRBV12-4 and TRBJ2-2; D is uncertain. V was trimmed by 6 bases and J by 14 bases, leaving 19 bases between them. The CDR3 covers 13 residues. Written as DNA, the CDR3 is TGTGCCAGCAGCTCAGAACCTCCTGTGTATCTGTTTTTT. Translating gives CASSSEPPVYLFF.

At least ten counts were recorded for this clonotype. J is TRBJ2-2 and V is TRBV28, with TRBD2 identical over 12 bases. Germline assignment: CDR1 MDHEN and CDR2 SYDVKM. The CDR3 has 17 residues. Losses at the gene ends were 3 bases for V and 6 bases for J; bases not matched to a gene: 8. The CDR3 DNA reads as TGTGCCAGCAGTTTCTGGGAACTAGCGGGAGGCCCCGGGGAGCTGTTTTTT. It is translated as CASSFWELAGGPGELFF.

The chain carries TRBV30 and TRBJ2-5, with TRBD1 as a possible D gene (6 bases). There are 16 residues in the CDR3. The V gene lost 2 bases and the J gene lost 5 bases, with 21 bases spanning the gap. In germline, CDR1 is GTSNPN, CDR2 SVGIG (reference sequence). The CDR3 region is CAWSPGTQVSGETQYF. DNA of the CDR3: TGTGCCTGGAGTCCGGGGACACAAGTCTCAGGGGAGACCCAGTACTTC.

In this sample, this clonotype turned up a few times. The chain uses TRBV7-9 and TRBJ1-1, with D uncertain. CDR1 is SEHNR and CDR2 is FQNEAQ in the germline V gene (reference sequence). Deletions cut 5 bases from V and 8 bases from J, with 12 bases between. This CDR3 has 12 residues. Here the CDR3 reads CASSHKEVEAFF. CDR3 DNA: TGTGCCAGCAGCCATAAAGAGGTGGAAGCTTTCTTT.

In this sample, this clonotype turned up many times. The genes are TRBV5-1 and TRBJ2-7; 10 nucleotides match TRBD2. The CDR3 spans 17 residues. CDR1 and CDR2 (germline): SGHRS, YFSETQ. V dropped 0 bases and J dropped 0; count of bases not matched to a gene: 6. For the CDR3, the DNA is TGCGCCAGCAGCTTGGGGGTAGCGGGAGGTTCCTCCTACGAGCAGTACTTC. Translating gives CASSLGVAGGSSYEQYF. Combining the CDR3 with reference TRBV5-1 and TRBJ2-7 gives the whole variable domain KAGVTQTPRYLIKTRGQQVTLSCSPISGHRSVSWYQQTPGQGLQFLFEYFSETQRNKGNFPGRFSGRQFSNSRSEMNVSTLELGDSALYLCASSLGVAGGSSYEQYFGPGTRLTVT.

This clonotype was recorded many times. The chain is built from TRBV7-7 and TRBJ2-5; 8 bases fit TRBD1. The CDR3 is 14 residues long. V shed 8 bases and J 9 bases; nucleotides not matched to a gene: 14. Looked up from germline, CDR1 is SSHAT and CDR2 is FNYEAQ (reference sequence). CDR3 protein: CASSGGGGTTAQYF. The CDR3 DNA reads TGTGCCAGCTCAGGGGGCGGTGGCACTACGGCCCAGTACTTC.

This clonotype showed up many times. The rearrangement joins TRBV6-5 to TRBJ2-3; D not resolved. Trimming cost V 7 bases and J 6 bases, with 11 bases left between them. The CDR3 has 12 residues. Germline CDR1 reads MNHEY; CDR2 reads SVGAGI. The CDR3 sequence: CASTGPSDTQYF. The CDR3 nucleotides read TGTGCCAGCACCGGGCCATCGGATACGCAGTATTTT.

The chain has TRBV5-1 and TRBJ2-3; D gene unclear. V lost 1 base and J lost 2, with 11 bases in between. CDR3 size: 15 residues. Per germline, CDR1 SGHRS and CDR2 YFSETQ. The CDR3 loop reads CASSLIPDSTDTQYF. The CDR3, as DNA: TGCGCCAGCAGCTTGATACCCGACTCCACAGATACGCAGTATTTT.

The chain employs TRBV10-3 and TRBJ2-3, with a weak D call TRBD1 (6 bases). Trimming shortened V by 4 bases and J by 0 bases, and 8 bases separated the two germline ends. This CDR3 is 14 amino acids long. Germline values: CDR1 ENHRY, CDR2 SYGVKD. CDR3 region: CAISADRSTDTQYF. DNA of the CDR3: TGTGCCATCAGTGCAGACAGGAGCACAGATACGCAGTATTTT.

The sample holds a few counts of this clonotype. V and J are TRBV6-2 or TRBV6-3 and TRBJ2-7, with 9 bases aligning to TRBD2. This CDR3 is 16 amino acids long. V was clipped by 7 bases and J by 2 bases; unmatched bases: 12. Germline CDR1 MNHEY, CDR2 SVGEGT. The CDR3 region is CASTQPGASGTYEQYF. CDR3 nucleotides: TGTGCCAGCACCCAACCTGGGGCTAGCGGGACCTACGAGCAGTACTTC.

As to this clonotype: A much larger clone differs from this one at a single base, so this may be a read error. The chain recombines TRBV3-1 with TRBJ1-1; D is unclear. Trimming pared 3 bases from V and 2 bases from J, leaving 1 base between. CDR3 length: 11 residues. Germline V lookup: CDR1 LGHDT, CDR2 YNNKEL (reference sequence). CDR3 in amino acids: CASSHNTEAFF. The CDR3 nucleotides are TGTGCCAGCAGCCATAACACTGAAGCTTTCTTT.

This clonotype was seen a few times. The genes are TRBV12-3 or TRBV12-4 and TRBJ1-5; D is ambiguous. Trimming removed 6 bases at V and 1 base at J, with 13 bases between. The CDR3 loop spans 15 amino acids. The CDR3 loop is CASSGIGGSNQPQHF. In nucleotides, the CDR3 is TGTGCCAGCAGCGGGATAGGTGGGAGCAATCAGCCCCAGCATTTT.

This clonotype was seen ten or more times. The chain joins TRBV7-6 to TRBJ2-2; tentatively, D is TRBD1 (6 bases). Trimming pared 2 bases from V and 7 bases from J, leaving 8 bases between. Germline V CDR1 and CDR2: SGHVS, FNYEAQ. The CDR3 loop spans 13 amino acids. The CDR3 nucleotides read TGTGCCAGCAGCTTACAGGGGAGCGGGGAGCTGTTTTTT. Translated: CASSLQGSGELFF. The whole variable domain, remainder taken from reference TRBV7-6 and TRBJ2-2, is GAGVSQSPRYKVTKRGQDVALRCDPISGHVSLYWYRQALGQGPEFLTYFNYEAQQDKSGLPNDRFSAERPEGSISTLTIQRTEQRDSAMYRCASSLQGSGELFFGEGSRLTVL.

The chain is built from TRBV19 and TRBJ1-2; TRBD1 might be the D (6 bases). CDR1 and CDR2 (germline): LNHDA, SQIVND (reference sequence). The CDR3 covers 12 residues. Trimming took 7 bases from V and 9 from J, leaving 15 bases between them. The CDR3 DNA follows: TGTGCCAGTATAAAGCAGGGGATTTGCTACACCTTC. It codes for CASIKQGICYTF.

This clonotype occurred once. The CDR3 is CASSLRALGYSEAFF. CDR3 DNA sequence: TGCGCCAGCAGCCTCAGAGCCTTAGGGTATTCTGAAGCTTTCTTT. This sequence joins TRBV5-1 and TRBJ1-1; D is undetermined. Germline-derived CDR1 and CDR2 are SGHRS and YFSETQ. This CDR3 is built from 15 residues. V lost 4 bases to trimming and J lost 6 bases, with 19 bases between them.

This clonotype was detected a few times. The J gene is TRBJ2-2, the V gene TRBV6-1; D uncertain. CDR3 size: 16 residues. The V gene's germline CDR1 is MNHNS and CDR2 SASEGT. Trimming took 1 base from V and 7 from J, leaving 16 bases between them. The CDR3 protein is CASSEVQGLIGGELFF. CDR3 sequence (DNA): TGTGCCAGCAGTGAAGTGCAAGGTCTTATAGGCGGGGAGCTGTTTTTT.

This clonotype was seen more than once but under ten times. The J gene is TRBJ1-1, the V gene TRBV20-1; TRBD1 is a possible D gene (5 bases). In germline, CDR1 is DFQATT, CDR2 SNEGSKA (reference sequence). V was trimmed by 3 bases and J by 5 bases, leaving 10 bases between them. The CDR3 runs to 12 residues. The DNA for the CDR3 is TGCAGTGCTAGGATGGGGCTAACTGAAGCTTTCTTT. This gives the protein CSARMGLTEAFF.

This clonotype was detected a few times. CDR3 sequence reads: CASSFWGGMDTEAFF. In DNA, the CDR3 is TGTGCCAGCAGCTTTTGGGGGGGGATGGACACTGAAGCTTTCTTT. V and J are TRBV7-9 and TRBJ1-1; tentative D call: TRBD1 (5 bases). CDR3 length equals 15 residues. Germline CDR1 is SEHNR and CDR2 is FQNEAQ (reference sequence). Trimming took off 3 bases at V and 3 bases at J, with 14 bases between the two ends. The full variable domain, with the rest looked up from reference TRBV7-9 and TRBJ1-1, is DTGVSQNPRHKITKRGQNVTFRCDPISEHNRLYWYRQTLGQGPEFLTYFQNEAQLEKSRLLSDRFSAERPKGSFSTLEIQRTEQGDSAMYLCASSFWGGMDTEAFFGQGTRLTVV.

This clonotype has a count of ten or more. The chain is built from TRBV6-6 and TRBJ2-7; 7 bases map to TRBD2. J was trimmed by 5 bases and V by 6 bases; bases with no gene match: 10. CDR1 MNHNY and CDR2 SVGAGI come from the germline V gene (reference sequence). This CDR3 is 14 amino acids long. CDR3 protein: CASRPQRDSNEQYF. The CDR3 DNA follows: TGTGCCAGCAGACCCCAGCGGGACTCTAACGAGCAGTACTTC.

The sample holds many counts of this clonotype. The chain uses TRBV5-1 and TRBJ1-4, with D possibly being TRBD1 (6 bases). Trimming cost V 1 base and J 8 bases, with 12 bases left between them. The CDR3 consists of 14 residues. CDR1 is SGHRS and CDR2 is YFSETQ in the germline V gene. CDR3 in amino acids: CASSLTGPGEKLFF. CDR3 DNA: TGCGCCAGCAGCTTGACAGGGCCGGGGGAAAAACTGTTTTTT.

This clonotype was seen only a few times. This chain connects TRBV28 to TRBJ2-5; a weak D match, TRBD1 (6 bases). Deletions cut 8 bases from V and 0 bases from J, with 22 bases between. Germline loops: CDR1 MDHEN, CDR2 SYDVKM. This CDR3 is 17 amino acids long. The CDR3 reads CASQTNPTQGYQETQYF. CDR3 DNA: TGTGCCAGCCAAACCAACCCGACACAGGGATACCAAGAGACCCAGTACTTC.

As to this clonotype: The junction differs from germline at one of its ends, possibly a read error. The genes are TRBV28 and TRBJ2-7; tentatively, D is TRBD1 (6 bases). Germline V gene data show CDR1 as MDHEN and CDR2 as SYDVKM. CDR3 size: 15 residues. CDR3: CASSRAGATSYGQYF. The CDR3, as DNA: TGTGCCAGCAGTCGGGCAGGGGCGACCTCCTACGGGCAGTACTTC. The variable domain in full, completed from reference TRBV28 and TRBJ2-7, reads DVKVTQSSRYLVKRTGEKVFLECVQDMDHENMFWYRQDPGLGLRLIYFSYDVKMKEKGDIPEGYSVSREKKERFSLILESASTNQTSMYLCASSRAGATSYGQYFGPGTRLTVT.

This clonotype was seen only a few times. CDR3: CASSVHHGLAGVGEQYF. CDR3 DNA: TGTGCCAGCAGCGTTCATCATGGACTAGCGGGAGTGGGCGAGCAGTACTTC. The V and J genes are TRBV7-2 and TRBJ2-7; 13 nucleotides match TRBD2. After removal of 5 bases from V and 6 bases from J, the junction contained 13 bases not matched to a gene. Germline values: CDR1 SGHTA, CDR2 FQGNSA. CDR3 length: 17 amino acids.

The CDR3 bases are TGTGCCAGCTCACCGGCAGGAGTTCACTCTGGAAACACCATATATTTT. Its protein is CASSPAGVHSGNTIYF. The chain recombines TRBV18 with TRBJ1-3; D is unresolved. Trimming pared 3 bases from V and 0 bases from J, leaving 12 bases between. There are 16 residues in the CDR3. The V gene's germline CDR1 is KGHSH and CDR2 LQKENI.

This clonotype was seen ten or more times. The chain uses TRBV20-1 and TRBJ2-3; D perhaps matches TRBD1 (6 bases). V lost 6 bases and J lost 2, with 15 bases in between. Germline V gene lookup returns CDR1 DFQATT and CDR2 SNEGSKA (reference sequence). There are 14 residues in the CDR3. CDR3 in amino acids: CSAPLTGFTDTQYF. As DNA, the CDR3 is TGCAGTGCACCGTTGACAGGCTTCACAGATACGCAGTATTTT.